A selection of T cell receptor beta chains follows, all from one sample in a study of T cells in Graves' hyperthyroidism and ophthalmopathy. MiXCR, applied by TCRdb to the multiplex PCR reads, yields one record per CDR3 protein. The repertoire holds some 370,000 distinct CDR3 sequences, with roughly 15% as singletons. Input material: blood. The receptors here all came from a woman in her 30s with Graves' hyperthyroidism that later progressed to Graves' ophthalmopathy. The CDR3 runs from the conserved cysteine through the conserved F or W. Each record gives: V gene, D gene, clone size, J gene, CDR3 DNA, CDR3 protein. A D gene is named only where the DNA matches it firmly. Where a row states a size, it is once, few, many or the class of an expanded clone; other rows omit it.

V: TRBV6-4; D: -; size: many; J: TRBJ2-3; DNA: TGTGCCAGCAGTGACCAAGGCACTAGCACAGATACGCAGTATTTT; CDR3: CASSDQGTSTDTQYF
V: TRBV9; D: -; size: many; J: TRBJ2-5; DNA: TGTGCCAGCAGCACCAGACTAGTGGATGTGACCCAGTACTTC; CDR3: CASSTRLVDVTQYF
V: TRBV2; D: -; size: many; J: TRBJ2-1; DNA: TGTGCCAGCAGTGATTCTAGGGGGGCCATTGATGAGCAGTTCTTC; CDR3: CASSDSRGAIDEQFF
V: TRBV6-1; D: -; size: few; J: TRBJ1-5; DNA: TGTGCCAGCAGTGATTCCCCCCATCAGCCCCAGCATTTT; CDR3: CASSDSPHQPQHF
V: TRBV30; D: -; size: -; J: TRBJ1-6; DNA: TGTGCCTGGAGTACAGGGCATTCACCCCTCCACTTT; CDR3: CAWSTGHSPLHF
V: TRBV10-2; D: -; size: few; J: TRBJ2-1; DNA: TGCGCCAGCAGTGATTATAGAGATGAGCAGTTCTTC; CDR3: CASSDYRDEQFF
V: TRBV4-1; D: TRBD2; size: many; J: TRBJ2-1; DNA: TGCGCCAGCAGCCAAGGAGTAGGGACTAGCGGGATGGGCGATGAGCAGTTCTTC; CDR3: CASSQGVGTSGMGDEQFF
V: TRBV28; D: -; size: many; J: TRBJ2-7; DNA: TGTGCCAGCAACCAGAGGAACTACGAGCAGTACTTC; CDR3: CASNQRNYEQYF
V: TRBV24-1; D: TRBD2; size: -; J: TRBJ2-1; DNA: TGTGCCACCAGTGATTCCTCTACGGGTGCGGGAGATATCTCCGGTGAGCAGTTCTTC; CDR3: CATSDSSTGAGDISGEQFF
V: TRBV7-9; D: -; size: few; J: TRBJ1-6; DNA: TGTGCCAGCAGCGCGACAGTCCGGGATTCACCCCTCCACTTT; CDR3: CASSATVRDSPLHF
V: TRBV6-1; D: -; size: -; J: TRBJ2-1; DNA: TGTGCCAGCAGTTCCATAGGGGGCGGGGGTGAGCAGTTCTTC; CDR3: CASSSIGGGGEQFF
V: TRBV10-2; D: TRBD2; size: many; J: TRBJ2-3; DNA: TGCGCCAGCAGCGACATAGCGGGAGGAACAGATACGCAGTATTTT; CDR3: CASSDIAGGTDTQYF
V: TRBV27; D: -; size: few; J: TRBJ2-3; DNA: TGTGCCAGCAGGGACCCCACAGATACGCAGTATTTT; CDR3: CASRDPTDTQYF
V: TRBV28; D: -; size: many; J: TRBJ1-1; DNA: TGTGCCAGCAGAGGGGCGGGGGGGTTCAGGGCTGAAGCTTTCTTT; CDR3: CASRGAGGFRAEAFF
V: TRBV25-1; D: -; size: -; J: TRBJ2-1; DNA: TGTGCCAGCAGCGAAGGGGCTAGAAGAAGGTCCTACAATGAGCAGTTCTTC; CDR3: CASSEGARRRSYNEQFF
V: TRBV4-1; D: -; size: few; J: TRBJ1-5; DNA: TGCGCCAGCAGCCAATGGGGGGGCGGGAGGAAAAGGGATCAGCCCCAGCATTTT; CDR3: CASSQWGGGRKRDQPQHF
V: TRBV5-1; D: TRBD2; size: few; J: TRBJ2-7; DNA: TGCGCCAGCAGCATTGGGAGGGAGTACGAGCAGTACTTC; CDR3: CASSIGREYEQYF
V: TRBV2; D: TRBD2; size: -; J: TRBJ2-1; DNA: TGTGCCAGCAGTGGGCCGAGCGGGAACAATGAGCAGTTCTTC; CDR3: CASSGPSGNNEQFF
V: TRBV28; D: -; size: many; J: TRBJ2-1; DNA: TGTGCCAGCAGTTCCAGGGCTAGGGATGAGCAGTTCTTC; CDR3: CASSSRARDEQFF
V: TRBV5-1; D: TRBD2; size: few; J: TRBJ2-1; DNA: TGCGCCAGCAGCTTGGAGGCTAGCGGGGCATACTACAATGAGCAGTTCTTC; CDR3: CASSLEASGAYYNEQFF
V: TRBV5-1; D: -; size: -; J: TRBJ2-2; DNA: TGCGCCAGCAGCTTGGCATCGGGATCGAACACCGGGGAGCTGTTTTTT; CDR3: CASSLASGSNTGELFF
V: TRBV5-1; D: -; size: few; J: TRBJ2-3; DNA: TGCGCCAGCAGCCGGCCGGCAGGCGTCTATAGCACAGATACGCAGTATTTT; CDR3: CASSRPAGVYSTDTQYF
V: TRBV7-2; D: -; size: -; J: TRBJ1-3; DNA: TGTGCCAGCAGCTTAGGGATGGGCTCTGGAAACACCATATATTTT; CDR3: CASSLGMGSGNTIYF
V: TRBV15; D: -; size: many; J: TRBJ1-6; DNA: TGTGCCACCAGCAGAGATCGGGGTTTGGGGTCACCCCTCCACTTT; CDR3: CATSRDRGLGSPLHF
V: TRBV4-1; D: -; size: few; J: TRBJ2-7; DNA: TGCGCCAGCAGCCATAAAGGGACGGGGGTTTACGAGCAGTACTTC; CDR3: CASSHKGTGVYEQYF
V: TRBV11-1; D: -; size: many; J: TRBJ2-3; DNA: TGTGCCAGCAGCCCTAGTACAAGGTGGACAGATACGCAGTATTTT; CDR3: CASSPSTRWTDTQYF
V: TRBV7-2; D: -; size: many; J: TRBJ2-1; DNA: TGTGCCAGCAGCTTGTTCTTGGGGGACCCTTCGGGTTACAATGAGCAGTTCTTC; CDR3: CASSLFLGDPSGYNEQFF
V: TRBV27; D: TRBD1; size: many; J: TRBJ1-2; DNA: TGTGCCAGCAGTTTATCTTGGACAGGGGGATTCTATGGCTACACCTTC; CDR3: CASSLSWTGGFYGYTF
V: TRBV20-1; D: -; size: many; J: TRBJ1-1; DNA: TGCAGTGCTAGAGAGGTTCGGGACACTGAAGCTTTCTTT; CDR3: CSAREVRDTEAFF
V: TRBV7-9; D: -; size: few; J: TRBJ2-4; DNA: TGTGCCAGCAGCGCAACTAGCCCCAATATGCCGCTAGCCAAAAACATTCAGTACTTC; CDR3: CASSATSPNMPLAKNIQYF
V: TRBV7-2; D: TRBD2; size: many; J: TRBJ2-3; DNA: TGTGCCAGCAGCCCAAGACTAGCGGGGCTACATGCAGATACGCAGTATTTT; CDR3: CASSPRLAGLHADTQYF
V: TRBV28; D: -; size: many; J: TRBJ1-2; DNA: TGTGCCAGCAGTTTTGGCGGGAATGGCTACACCTTC; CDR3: CASSFGGNGYTF
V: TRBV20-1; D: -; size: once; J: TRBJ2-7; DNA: TGCAGTGCTAAATTCCGGGCCTCCTACGAGCAGTACTTC; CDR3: CSAKFRASYEQYF
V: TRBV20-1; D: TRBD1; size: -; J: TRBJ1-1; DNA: TGCAGTGCTAGTGTCGACAGGGTCACTGAAGCTTTCTTT; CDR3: CSASVDRVTEAFF
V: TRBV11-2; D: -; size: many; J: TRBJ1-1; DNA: TGTGCCAGCAGCTTGAGCTTGGGGGACGAAGCTTTCTTT; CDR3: CASSLSLGDEAFF
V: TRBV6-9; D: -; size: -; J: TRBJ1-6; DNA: TGTGCCAGCAGTTATCGGGGGGGGACATATAATTCACCCCTCCACTTT; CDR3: CASSYRGGTYNSPLHF
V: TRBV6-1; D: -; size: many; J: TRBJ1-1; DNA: TGTGCCAGCAGATCCCTCGCAGGGCCAGTGAACACTGAAGCTTTCTTT; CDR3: CASRSLAGPVNTEAFF
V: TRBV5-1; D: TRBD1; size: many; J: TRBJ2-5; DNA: TGCGCCAGCAGCCCTTCCGACAGGGCGGTCGAGACCCAGTACTTC; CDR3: CASSPSDRAVETQYF